The sequence of this T cell receptor (beta chain) was determined in a study of CD8+CD57+ T cells in acquired aplastic anemia. The overall study: The mean DNA yield obtained from sorted CD4+ and CD8+ cells came to about 3 ug. Roughly 9.9 million reads, on average, were obtained for CD4+ cells from healthy donors. Study-wide findings and caveats: Fewer than 30 CD8+ CDR3 sequences were shared between patients and controls. CD8+ Simpson's diversity in patients was not significantly different from that in controls.

Concerning this clonotype: The antigen remains undetermined. The CDR3 carries no conserved terminal phenylalanine or tryptophan, so it likely arises from a read error.

This CDR3 contains 15 residues. V lost 5 bases, J lost 3 bases, and 14 bases lay in between. CDR1 is SGHAT and CDR2 is FQNNGV in the germline V gene. Researchers used genomic DNA as the template to profile TCR beta VDJ and CDR3. TCRdb re-called the reads through MiXCR, storing one row per CDR3 protein. The sample holds about 150,000 distinct CDR3 sequences, less than 45% seen once. This receptor was identified in a human donor in good health, serving as a control. Specimen: sorted CD4+, CD8+, or CD8+CD57+ T cells (not recorded which) from PBMCs. This chain connects TRBV11-2 to TRBJ2-4, with D tentatively TRBD1 (6 bases). The CDR3 region is CASSPGQPVKNIQYL. For the CDR3, the DNA is TGTGCCAGCAGCCCGGGACAACCGGTCAAAAACATTCAGTACCTC.